What follows are 8 T cell receptor beta chains derived from one specimen sequenced in a study of identical twins. Each CDR3 protein gets one entry after TCRdb re-called the 5' RACE reads with MiXCR. This table holds 1.5 million to 2 million distinct CDR3 sequences, less than 35% found once. Sequencing input: cord blood. The receptors come from a newborn girl in good health.

In its sample, this clonotype was seen a few times. The V call is TRBV12-3 or TRBV12-4, the J call TRBJ1-4; TRBD1 matches at 9 bases. This CDR3 contains 16 residues. V shed 6 bases, J shed 1 base, and the junction held 6 bases outside the gene matches. CDR3 loop: CASSPDRGGTNEKLFF. The CDR3 DNA sequence: TGTGCCAGCAGCCCTGACAGGGGGGGAACTAATGAAAAACTGTTTTTT.

This chain links TRBV27 with TRBJ2-7, with 12 positions matching TRBD2. This CDR3 region has 17 residues. Germline CDR1 and CDR2: MNHEY and SMNVEV (reference sequence). The V gene end was trimmed by 8 bases and the J gene end by 1 base; junction bases not matched to a gene: 12. CDR3 amino acids: CASSSLPGTSGSYEQYF. In DNA form, the CDR3 reads TGTGCCAGCTCCAGTCTTCCCGGGACTAGCGGGTCCTACGAGCAGTACTTC.

The chain employs TRBV2 and TRBJ2-3, with D perhaps matching TRBD2 (5 bases). The V end was cut by 4 bases, the J end by 2 bases, with 13 bases between. Germline V lookup: CDR1 SNHLY, CDR2 FYNNEI. The CDR3 consists of 15 residues. This chain's CDR3 is CASSVGSGLTDTQYF. CDR3 bases: TGTGCCAGCAGTGTAGGGAGCGGACTCACAGATACGCAGTATTTT.

The rearrangement links TRBV11-2 to TRBJ2-3, with 9 bases fitting TRBD2. The CDR3 spans 16 residues. Germline values: CDR1 SGHAT, CDR2 FQNNGV. The V segment lost 4 bases and the J segment 3 bases; nucleotides outside the gene matches: 8. The DNA for the CDR3 is TGTGCCAGCAGCTATAGTAGCGGGAGTATGACAGATACGCAGTATTTT. Protein sequence: CASSYSSGSMTDTQYF.

This clonotype occurred a few times. The V gene is TRBV7-6, the J gene TRBJ2-1, with TRBD2 as a possible D gene (5 bases). Germline loops: CDR1 SGHVS, CDR2 FNYEAQ. Trimming stripped 2 bases from V and 4 bases from J, with 15 bases between. This CDR3 has 16 residues. CDR3 region: CASSLFSGSRYNEQFF. The CDR3 coding sequence is TGTGCCAGCAGCTTATTCAGTGGGAGTAGATACAATGAGCAGTTCTTC.

The chain recombines TRBV12-3 or TRBV12-4 with TRBJ1-1, with D perhaps matching TRBD1 (5 bases). The germline V and J ends were trimmed by 5 bases and 11 bases, with 12 bases remaining between them. CDR3 size: 11 residues. The CDR3 region is CASSLRVVAFF. In DNA, the CDR3 is TGTGCCAGCAGTCTCAGGGTTGTGGCTTTCTTT.

A few counts support this clonotype. The J gene is TRBJ2-7, the V gene TRBV5-1, with TRBD2 matching 11 bases. Germline values: CDR1 SGHRS, CDR2 YFSETQ. The trim removed 0 bases at V and 2 bases at J, leaving 10 bases unmatched. The CDR3 spans 18 residues. This chain's CDR3 is CASSLAIAPGLAAYEQYF. Written as DNA, the CDR3 is TGCGCCAGCAGCTTGGCAATTGCACCGGGACTAGCGGCCTACGAGCAGTACTTC.

The chain carries TRBV25-1 and TRBJ2-7, with a weak D call TRBD1 (6 bases). This CDR3 is built from 15 residues. Trimming removed 3 bases from V and 2 bases from J, with 14 bases in between. From germline, CDR1 is MGHDK and CDR2 SYGVNS. The CDR3 is CASSDGQGHPYEQYF. The CDR3 nucleotides are TGTGCCAGCAGTGATGGGCAGGGGCATCCCTACGAGCAGTACTTC.